This TCR beta chain emerged from a study of OX40 agonist ivuxolimab in advanced cancers. Study summary: Clinicians treated patients with ivuxolimab, an agonistic anti-OX40 (CD134) antibody. Having had anti-PD-1, anti-PD-L1 or anti-CTLA-4 therapy before was allowed, and about 42% had some.

V lost 2 bases to trimming and J lost 1 base, with 14 bases between them. Germline CDR1 and CDR2: SNHLY and FYNNEI. The CDR3 has 16 amino acids. Clones were read by immunoSEQ multiplex PCR, and TCRdb kept only the in-frame ones, dropping some. This table holds roughly 80,000 clones, 70% to 90% found once. This clonotype originated in an adult with an advanced solid tumor such as melanoma, head and neck, liver or kidney cancer. The chain employs TRBV2 and TRBJ1-1; D perhaps matches TRBD1 (6 bases). This material consisted of CD4+ or CD8+ T cells sorted from blood, taken in a trial of the OX40 agonist ivuxolimab. CDR3 loop: CASSETATGRNTEAFF. The DNA of the CDR3 is TGTGCCAGCAGTGAAACCGCTACAGGGAGGAACACTGAAGCTTTCTTT.